This T cell receptor (beta chain) emerged from a study of T cell responses to AZD1222 COVID-19 vaccine. Study-wide context: Combined were second doses at about 4 or about 12 weeks. General study points: Recipients of two AZD1222 doses showed rising Spike-specific TCR breadth and depth. Close to half of spike-specific TCRs reportedly recognize unmutated variant regions.

On this clone: Its cognate antigen is unknown.

Measured with immunoSEQ multiplex PCR; TCRdb has only the in-frame clones, and not every one. Among over 100,000 clones, around 91% were seen once, and the ten largest hold more than 2.5%. Germline loops: CDR1 LGHDT, CDR2 YNNKEL (reference sequence). V was pared by 0 bases and J by 5 bases, with 16 bases between. The CDR3 is 16 residues long. The V call is TRBV3-1 (or the pseudogene TRBV3-2), the J call TRBJ1-2, with D possibly matching TRBD1 (6 bases). This material consisted of peripheral blood, taken on day 0 of AZD1222 vaccination. This clonotype was obtained from an adult in good health. The CDR3 reads CASSQEGGQGPYGYTF. Written as DNA, the CDR3 is TGTGCCAGCAGCCAAGAAGGGGGGCAGGGGCCTTATGGCTACACCTTC.